The 27 T cell receptor beta chains presented below share a single source sample, sequenced in a study of T cells in localized non-small cell lung cancer. TCRdb's table, derived via immunoSEQ multiplex PCR, lists solely in-frame clones and lacks some. Found here are 30,000 to 35,000 clones, about 90% of them singletons; the top ten hold around 4.2%. The sample consisted of peripheral blood, taken before any cancer treatment. The receptors were gathered from a woman aged 35-75 years with stage I lung adenocarcinoma.

The gene calls are TRBV7-2 and TRBJ2-1; D is perhaps TRBD1 or TRBD2 (5 bases each). Trimming stripped 1 base from V and 8 bases from J, with 18 bases between. The CDR3 extends over 16 amino acids. CDR1 is SGHTA and CDR2 is FQGNSA in the germline V gene. CDR3 coding DNA: TGTGCCAGCAGCTTAGGGCAGGGTTCGGGGAGCCATGAGCAGTTCTTC. Translated: CASSLGQGSGSHEQFF.

The rearrangement uses TRBV28 and TRBJ2-4, with 8 bases aligning to TRBD1. The ends lost 6 bases at V and 6 bases at J; junction bases unmatched: 7. Looked up from germline, CDR1 is MDHEN and CDR2 is SYDVKM. The CDR3 sequence is 14 residues long. CDR3: CASSRQGWSNIQYF. CDR3 in DNA: TGTGCCAGCAGCCGACAGGGGTGGTCAAACATTCAGTACTTC.

The CDR3 loop is CASSEGLASGGNEQFF. Here the CDR3 DNA reads TGTGCCAGTAGTGAGGGGTTGGCTAGCGGGGGGAATGAGCAGTTCTTC. The V and J genes are TRBV19 and TRBJ2-1; TRBD2 matches at 11 bases. The germline CDR1 and CDR2 sequences are LNHDA and SQIVND (reference sequence). This CDR3 is built from 16 residues. V shed 5 bases and J 7 bases; nucleotides not matched to a gene: 10.

The chain joins TRBV7-2 to TRBJ1-1; D is ambiguous. V was pared by 1 base and J by 2 bases, with 8 bases between. Germline lookup yields CDR1 SGHTA and CDR2 FQGNSA. The CDR3 runs to 14 residues. The CDR3 here is CASSLGAGNTEAFF. CDR3 DNA sequence: TGTGCCAGCAGCTTAGGTGCAGGCAACACTGAAGCTTTCTTT.

This chain links TRBV4-1 with TRBJ1-1, with D tentatively TRBD1 (5 bases). The germline V and J ends were trimmed by 5 bases and 1 base, with 20 bases remaining between them. The CDR3 totals 17 residues. CDR1 MGHRA and CDR2 YSYEKL come from the germline V gene. The CDR3 DNA reads as TGCGCCAGCAGCTATAATACTGCGGGACGGAGGAACACTGAAGCTTTCTTT. This gives the protein CASSYNTAGRRNTEAFF.

The chain has TRBV5-8 and TRBJ2-5; 9 positions match TRBD1. CDR3 length equals 16 residues. Losses at the gene ends were 0 bases for V and 3 bases for J; bases not matched to a gene: 6. Per germline, CDR1 SGHTS and CDR2 YDEGEE. As DNA, the CDR3 is TGTGCCAGCAGCTTGGGATTCACAGGGGGCGAAGAGACCCAGTACTTC. Translating it yields CASSLGFTGGEETQYF. The full variable domain, rest sourced from reference TRBV5-8 and TRBJ2-5, is EAGVTQSPTHLIKTRGQQATLRCSPISGHTSVYWYQQALGLGLQFLLWYDEGEERNRGNFPPRFSGRQFPNYSSELNVNALELEDSALYLCASSLGFTGGEETQYFGPGTRLLVL.

The chain couples TRBV6-5 to TRBJ1-3, with unresolved D. The CDR3 totals 14 residues. Trimming removed 6 bases from V and 0 bases from J, with 9 bases in between. Germline loops: CDR1 MNHEY, CDR2 SVGAGI. The CDR3 loop reads CASRVRHSGNTIYF. The CDR3 DNA follows: TGTGCCAGCAGAGTCCGTCACTCTGGAAACACCATATATTTT.

V is TRBV7-2 and J is TRBJ1-2; tentative D call: TRBD1 (5 bases). CDR3 length equals 16 residues. V was shortened by 0 bases and J by 8 bases, with 19 bases between the two germline ends. Germline V gene data show CDR1 as SGHTA and CDR2 as FQGNSA. The CDR3 sequence is CASSLASPREEYGYTF. The DNA of the CDR3 is TGTGCCAGCAGCTTAGCGAGTCCCAGGGAGGAATACGGCTACACCTTC.

The rearrangement uses TRBV6-4 and TRBJ1-1; 9 nucleotides agree with TRBD1. Germline V CDR1 and CDR2: MRHNA, SNTAGT. CDR3 length equals 14 residues. V dropped 5 bases and J dropped 1; count of bases not matched to a gene: 2. CDR3 loop: CASSSGQGNTEAFF. The CDR3 bases are TGTGCCAGCAGTTCGGGACAGGGGAACACTGAAGCTTTCTTT.

The V gene is TRBV7-9, the J gene TRBJ2-1; a possible D gene is TRBD2 (7 bases). The CDR3 sequence is 15 residues long. Trimming took off 5 bases at V and 5 bases at J, with 16 bases between the two ends. Germline CDR1 is SEHNR and CDR2 is FQNEAQ (reference sequence). CDR3 loop: CASSALGGVHNEQFF. The CDR3 DNA is TGTGCCAGCAGCGCCTTAGGGGGGGTACACAATGAGCAGTTCTTC. The variable domain in full, with the rest retrieved from reference TRBV7-9 and TRBJ2-1, is DTGVSQNPRHKITKRGQNVTFRCDPISEHNRLYWYRQTLGQGPEFLTYFQNEAQLEKSRLLSDRFSAERPKGSFSTLEIQRTEQGDSAMYLCASSALGGVHNEQFFGPGTRLTVL.

In its sample, this clone was seen once. The chain combines TRBV27 with TRBJ1-4; a weak D match, TRBD1 (6 bases). In germline, CDR1 is MNHEY, CDR2 SMNVEV (reference sequence). This CDR3 has 14 amino acids. Trimming cost V 5 bases and J 6 bases, with 13 bases left between them. In DNA, the CDR3 is TGTGCCAGCAGTCTCTGGCAGGGGCATGAAAAACTGTTTTTT. It codes for CASSLWQGHEKLFF. The full variable domain, with the rest looked up from reference TRBV27 and TRBJ1-4, is EAQVTQNPRYLITVTGKKLTVTCSQNMNHEYMSWYRQDPGLGLRQIYYSMNVEVTDKGDVPEGYKVSRKEKRNFPLILESPSPNQTSLYFCASSLWQGHEKLFFGSGTQLSVL.

The rearrangement links TRBV7-8 to TRBJ2-7; 7 positions match TRBD2. Germline loops: CDR1 SGHVS, CDR2 FQNEAQ. The CDR3 contains 15 residues. The V segment lost 6 bases and the J segment 2 bases; nucleotides outside the gene matches: 10. CDR3 loop: CASRSDGTKPYEQYF. The CDR3 DNA reads as TGTGCCAGCAGGTCAGACGGGACTAAACCCTACGAGCAGTACTTC.

V and J are TRBV19 and TRBJ1-1; 9 bases are shared with TRBD1. CDR1 is LNHDA and CDR2 is SQIVND in the germline V gene (reference sequence). The CDR3 has 16 residues. The V and J ends lost 4 bases and 5 bases, in that order; junction bases with no gene match: 11. The CDR3 nucleotides are TGTGCCAGTAGTAGACGAACAGGGGGCTCGGTGACTGAAGCTTTCTTT. Residues: CASSRRTGGSVTEAFF.

Comment on this clone: One end of the junction does not line up with germline, which may come from a read error. The chain carries TRBV5-4 and TRBJ2-1, with D possibly being TRBD1 or TRBD2 (5 bases each). The CDR3 runs to 14 residues. Germline V lookup: CDR1 SGHNT, CDR2 YYREEE (reference sequence). The CDR3 is CASSGDTGYNEQFF. CDR3 DNA sequence: TGCGCCAGCAGCGGAGACACAGGCTACAATGAGCAGTTCTTC.

The chain links TRBV30 to TRBJ1-4; the D gene is possibly TRBD1 (5 bases). The CDR3 covers 14 residues. V was clipped by 5 bases and J by 8 bases, with 18 bases between them. Germline CDR1 GTSNPN, CDR2 SVGIG (reference sequence). The CDR3 sequence: CAWGRLQGREKLFF. The DNA of the CDR3 is TGTGCCTGGGGTCGTTTGCAGGGACGGGAAAAACTGTTTTTT.

The chain is built from TRBV6-4 and TRBJ2-2; 7 bases agree with TRBD1. The junction had 10 bases not matched to a gene; V was cut back by 3 bases and J by 6 bases. The CDR3 runs 16 residues. Germline loops: CDR1 MRHNA, CDR2 SNTAGT. As DNA, the CDR3 is TGTGCCAGCAGTGAGTCGCCCGGACAGGAAGCCGGGGAGCTGTTTTTT. Translation: CASSESPGQEAGELFF.

V usage is TRBV11-1 and J usage is TRBJ2-3; 7 bases match TRBD1. Per the germline V gene, CDR1 is SGHAT and CDR2 is FQDESV (reference sequence). V lost 4 bases and J lost 4; bases outside the gene matches: 8. The CDR3 has 15 residues. CDR3 DNA sequence: TGTGCCAGCAGCTCCTGGGGGACAGAATCAGATACGCAGTATTTT. Its protein is CASSSWGTESDTQYF. The full variable domain, in which reference TRBV11-1 and TRBJ2-3 provide the parts outside the CDR3, is EAEVAQSPRYKITEKSQAVAFWCDPISGHATLYWYRQILGQGPELLVQFQDESVVDDSQLPKDRFSAERLKGVDSTLKIQPAELGDSAMYLCASSSWGTESDTQYFGPGTRLTVL.

The rearrangement joins TRBV6-5 to TRBJ1-2; a weak D match, TRBD1 (5 bases). The germline CDR1 and CDR2 sequences are MNHEY and SVGAGI. V was pared by 5 bases and J by 1 base, with 8 bases between. This CDR3 is built from 13 residues. For the CDR3, the DNA is TGTGCCAGCAGTCCGACAGTTAACTATGGCTACACCTTC. Translation: CASSPTVNYGYTF.

The chain links TRBV7-2 to TRBJ2-1; maybe TRBD2 (6 bases). This CDR3 region has 12 residues. Germline CDR1 is SGHTA and CDR2 is FQGNSA. V was clipped by 6 bases and J by 12 bases, with 15 bases between them. The CDR3 loop is CASRASGSRQFF. The CDR3 DNA sequence: TGTGCCAGCAGAGCGAGCGGGTCCCGGCAGTTCTTC.

This chain uses TRBV27 with TRBJ2-1; the D is unclear. Trimming left V 3 bases short and J 6 bases short, with 3 bases between. Looked up from germline, CDR1 is MNHEY and CDR2 is SMNVEV (reference sequence). CDR3 length: 11 amino acids. CDR3 loop: CASSFSNEQFF. CDR3 coding DNA: TGTGCCAGCAGTTTTTCCAATGAGCAGTTCTTC.

The chain employs TRBV5-1 and TRBJ2-7; 8 nucleotides agree with TRBD2. The ends lost 2 bases at V and 5 bases at J; junction bases unmatched: 9. The CDR3 has 15 amino acids. Germline lookup yields CDR1 SGHRS and CDR2 YFSETQ. The CDR3 DNA reads TGCGCCAGCAGCTTAGGGGGAACTAGCGGTCACGAGCAGTACTTC. It yields the protein CASSLGGTSGHEQYF.

The rearrangement links TRBV10-2 to TRBJ2-3; TRBD1 or TRBD2 may be the D gene (5 bases each). Trimming left V 3 bases short and J 3 bases short, with 16 bases between. This CDR3 region has 16 residues. Per the germline V gene, CDR1 is WSHSY and CDR2 is SAAADI. Here the CDR3 reads CASSEDLKGRTDTQYF. The CDR3 DNA follows: TGCGCCAGCAGTGAAGATCTCAAGGGACGGACAGATACGCAGTATTTT.

The chain carries TRBV9 and TRBJ2-1; 11 positions agree with TRBD1. CDR1 is SGDLS and CDR2 is YYNGEE in the germline V gene. The length of the CDR3 is 15 residues. V shed 2 bases, J shed 6 bases, and the junction held 4 bases outside the gene matches. CDR3 sequence: CASSVGQGAFNEQFF. In DNA form, the CDR3 reads TGTGCCAGCAGCGTTGGACAGGGGGCTTTCAATGAGCAGTTCTTC.

V is TRBV7-2 and J is TRBJ2-7; no reliable D call. This CDR3 comprises 12 residues. In germline, CDR1 is SGHTA, CDR2 FQGNSA. Trimming cost V 1 base and J 3 bases, with 4 bases left between them. The chain's CDR3 is CASSLDYYEQYF. As DNA, the CDR3 is TGTGCCAGCAGCTTAGACTACTACGAGCAGTACTTC. Based on the CDR3 plus reference TRBV7-2 and TRBJ2-7, the full variable domain is GAGVSQSPSNKVTEKGKDVELRCDPISGHTALYWYRQSLGQGLEFLIYFQGNSAPDKSGLPSDRFSAERTGGSVSTLTIQRTQQEDSAVYLCASSLDYYEQYFGPGTRLTVT.

This chain joins TRBV14 and TRBJ1-3, with 9 bases that match TRBD1. Trimming cost V 4 bases and J 0 bases; bases outside gene matches: 10. The V gene's germline CDR1 is SGHDN and CDR2 FVKESK. The CDR3 length is 18 residues. As DNA, the CDR3 is TGTGCCAGCAGCCTAAGAAGGGGGACAGGGCTCTCTGGAAACACCATATATTTT. Its translation is CASSLRRGTGLSGNTIYF.

The chain carries TRBV7-2 and TRBJ2-3; D uncertain. Germline assignment: CDR1 SGHTA and CDR2 FQGNSA. Trimming stripped 3 bases from V and 3 bases from J, with 7 bases between. This CDR3 has 13 amino acids. As DNA, the CDR3 is TGTGCCAGCAGCTTCACAAGGACAGATACGCAGTATTTT. It specifies CASSFTRTDTQYF.

This clone has more than one count but fewer than ten. The gene calls are TRBV2 and TRBJ1-5; TRBD1 is a possible D gene (6 bases). Germline V gene data show CDR1 as SNHLY and CDR2 as FYNNEI. V dropped 6 bases and J dropped 4 bases, with 10 bases sitting between them. This CDR3 has 13 residues. The CDR3 loop is CASSRGQNQPQHF. In nucleotides, the CDR3 is TGTGCCAGCAGCAGAGGACAGAATCAGCCCCAGCATTTT.